This T cell receptor (beta chain) appears in the sequencing data of a study of cytomegalovirus exposure and HLA in healthy donors. Sequenced by immunoSEQ multiplex PCR; TCRdb stores in-frame clones only, minus some. This table holds 90,000 to 110,000 clones, almost 90% found once. Per the germline V gene, CDR1 is LGHNA and CDR2 is YSLEER. The V segment lost 8 bases and the J segment 0 bases; nucleotides outside the gene matches: 6. This CDR3 has 14 amino acids. Material for sequencing was PBMCs. The receptor was derived from a woman aged 18-29 years in good health and CMV-seronegative. The chain employs TRBV4-3 and TRBJ1-1; 7 bases match TRBD1. CDR3 bases: TGCGCCAGCTCAAATGACAGGGTGAACACTGAAGCTTTCTTT. Encoded protein: CASSNDRVNTEAFF.